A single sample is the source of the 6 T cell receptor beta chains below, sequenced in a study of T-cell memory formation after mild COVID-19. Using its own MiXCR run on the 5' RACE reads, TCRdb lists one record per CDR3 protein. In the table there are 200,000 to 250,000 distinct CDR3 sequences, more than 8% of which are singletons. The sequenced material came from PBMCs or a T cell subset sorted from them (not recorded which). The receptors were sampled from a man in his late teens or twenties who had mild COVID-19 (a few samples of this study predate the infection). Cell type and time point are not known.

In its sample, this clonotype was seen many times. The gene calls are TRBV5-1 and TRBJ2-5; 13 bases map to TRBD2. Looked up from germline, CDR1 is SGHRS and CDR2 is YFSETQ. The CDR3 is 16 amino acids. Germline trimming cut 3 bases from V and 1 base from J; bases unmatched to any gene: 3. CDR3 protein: CASSWRLAGGQETQYF. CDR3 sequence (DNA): TGCGCCAGCAGCTGGCGACTAGCGGGAGGCCAAGAGACCCAGTACTTC.

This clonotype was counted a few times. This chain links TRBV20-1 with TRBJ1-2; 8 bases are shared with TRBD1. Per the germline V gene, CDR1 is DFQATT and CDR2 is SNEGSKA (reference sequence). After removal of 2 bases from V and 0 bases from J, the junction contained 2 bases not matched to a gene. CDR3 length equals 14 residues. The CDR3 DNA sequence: TGCAGTGCTAGAACACAGGGGGCTAACTATGGCTACACCTTC. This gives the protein CSARTQGANYGYTF.

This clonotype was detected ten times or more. The CDR3 region has the DNA TGCAGTGCTAGAGTCTCGGGAACAGCTCAAGAGACCCAGTACTTC. Translated: CSARVSGTAQETQYF. The rearrangement joins TRBV20-1 to TRBJ2-5; possible D gene TRBD2, 5 bases. The CDR3 length is 15 residues. The V gene's germline CDR1 is DFQATT and CDR2 SNEGSKA (reference sequence). Trimming stripped 1 base from V and 2 bases from J, with 14 bases between.

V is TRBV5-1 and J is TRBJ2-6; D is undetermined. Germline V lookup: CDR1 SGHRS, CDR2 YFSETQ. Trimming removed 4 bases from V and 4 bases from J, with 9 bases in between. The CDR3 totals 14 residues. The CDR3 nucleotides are TGCGCCAGCAGCCGGGCCCCCGGGGCCAACGTCCTGACTTTC. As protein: CASSRAPGANVLTF. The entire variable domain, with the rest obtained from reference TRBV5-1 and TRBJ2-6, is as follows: KAGVTQTPRYLIKTRGQQVTLSCSPISGHRSVSWYQQTPGQGLQFLFEYFSETQRNKGNFPGRFSGRQFSNSRSEMNVSTLELGDSALYLCASSRAPGANVLTFGAGSRLTVL.

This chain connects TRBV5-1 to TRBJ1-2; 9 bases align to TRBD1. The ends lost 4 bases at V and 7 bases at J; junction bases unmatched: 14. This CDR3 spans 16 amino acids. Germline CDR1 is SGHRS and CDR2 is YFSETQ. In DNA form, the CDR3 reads TGCGCCAGCAGCCCCGGGACAGGGCACGACGGGGGTGGCTACACCTTC. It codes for CASSPGTGHDGGGYTF.

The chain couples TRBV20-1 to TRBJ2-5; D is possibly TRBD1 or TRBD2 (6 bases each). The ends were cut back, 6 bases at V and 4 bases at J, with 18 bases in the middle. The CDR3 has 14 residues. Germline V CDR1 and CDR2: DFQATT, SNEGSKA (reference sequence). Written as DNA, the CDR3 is TGCAGTGCACAGTGGGGGGCGCGGAGAGAGACCCAGTACTTC. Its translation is CSAQWGARRETQYF.